These 18 T cell receptor beta chains share one sample of origin, sequenced in a study of human T cells and chemical hapten exposure (dated by TCRdb to the early 2020s). The sample's time point label is to be understood as: pre-sensitization, week 0. The sample's treatment or condition label is to be understood as: therapeutic diphenylcyclopropenone sensitization with weekly scalp DPC. Library preparation used RACE. TCRdb records NextSeq 500 as the sequencer. The public reads were run again by TCRdb, first through fastp at Q25 and then through MiXCR, and only productive beta chains were kept. For every CDR3 protein sequence, its rows merge into one entry that carries the most common genes and DNA. Within this sample are 35,000 to 50,000 distinct CDR3 sequences, with more than 9% of them counted one time only. Clones ranked in the top ten supply approximately 5.9% of the sample. Material: whole blood, obtained in connection with sensitization to the hapten diphenylcyclopropenone (DPC). The receptors were gathered from a man younger than 45 with alopecia areata. Some clones in this sample may be carry-over from other donors' samples.

This clonotype was seen many times. V is TRBV7-9 and J is TRBJ2-3; 8 nucleotides match TRBD1. Germline V gene sequence: CDR1 SEHNR, CDR2 FQNEAQ (reference sequence). Trimming cost V 6 bases and J 6 bases; bases outside gene matches: 8. The CDR3 is 14 amino acids. The CDR3 loop reads CASSNPGGSDTQYF. In nucleotides, the CDR3 is TGTGCCAGCAGTAACCCAGGGGGCTCGGATACGCAGTATTTT.

V is TRBV28 and J is TRBJ2-1; unclear D gene. The CDR3 is made up of 12 amino acids. Germline CDR1 MDHEN, CDR2 SYDVKM. V was clipped by 8 bases and J by 4 bases, with 9 bases between them. The CDR3 region has the DNA TGTGCCAGCCGGACGATATACAATGAGCAGTTCTTC. It translates to CASRTIYNEQFF.

Of note for this clonotype: Because the CDR3 is missing its conserved closing phenylalanine or tryptophan, this is likely a read error. CDR3 in DNA: TGCGCCAGTAGTGAGTCGTCTGGCGTCTCTGGAAACACCATATATTCT. Residues: CASSESSGVSGNTIYS. The chain carries TRBV10-1 and TRBJ1-3; D unclear. This CDR3 is 16 amino acids long. Germline V gene data show CDR1 as WNHNN and CDR2 as SYGVQD (reference sequence).

This clonotype was observed at least ten times. The V gene is TRBV2, the J gene TRBJ2-3; D remains ambiguous. The V end lost 2 bases, the J end lost 0 bases, and 9 bases lay between the germline ends. The CDR3 loop spans 15 amino acids. The V gene's germline CDR1 is SNHLY and CDR2 FYNNEI. The CDR3: CASSEWLVSTDTQYF. CDR3 nucleotide sequence: TGTGCCAGCAGTGAATGGCTAGTAAGCACAGATACGCAGTATTTT.

This clonotype was seen repeatedly, ten times or more. This chain joins TRBV12-3 or TRBV12-4 and TRBJ2-5; 10 positions agree with TRBD2. The V and J ends lost 5 bases and 4 bases, in that order; junction bases with no gene match: 19. The CDR3 contains 19 residues. CDR3 sequence (DNA): TGTGCCAGCAGTCAGACGATGGGGCTAGCGGGAGCTTGGGCAGAGACCCAGTACTTC. The encoded protein is CASSQTMGLAGAWAETQYF.

This clonotype was counted at least ten times. The chain carries TRBV4-2 and TRBJ1-3, with D unresolved. Per the germline V gene, CDR1 is LGHNA and CDR2 is YNFKEQ. The CDR3 is made up of 16 amino acids. V shed 4 bases and J shed 2 bases, with 15 bases lying between them. The chain's CDR3 is CASSPAEAIPGNTIYF. CDR3 coding DNA: TGTGCCAGCAGCCCCGCTGAGGCGATACCTGGAAACACCATATATTTT.

This clonotype was found many times. This chain links TRBV7-9 with TRBJ1-2, with TRBD1 matching 11 bases. With V trimmed by 5 bases and J by 5 bases, 10 bases remained unmatched. This CDR3 has 16 residues. Germline assignment: CDR1 SEHNR and CDR2 FQNEAQ (reference sequence). Here the CDR3 reads CASSKDRGQASYGYTF. The CDR3 DNA sequence: TGTGCCAGCAGCAAGGACAGGGGGCAGGCTAGTTATGGCTACACCTTC.

This clonotype was seen at least ten times. This chain links TRBV19 with TRBJ1-6; no reliable D call. This CDR3 is 14 amino acids long. Per germline, CDR1 LNHDA and CDR2 SQIVND (reference sequence). The V end was cut by 6 bases, the J end by 10 bases, with 16 bases between. CDR3 sequence reads: CASRNRELGSPLHF. The CDR3 DNA follows: TGTGCCAGTAGAAACCGGGAACTGGGGTCACCCCTCCACTTT.

This clonotype was counted ten times or more. The V call is TRBV11-3, the J call TRBJ2-2; D may correspond to TRBD1 or TRBD2 (5 bases each). Germline V lookup: CDR1 SGHNT, CDR2 YENEEA. The CDR3 is 15 residues long. V was shortened by 4 bases and J by 0 bases, with 9 bases between the two germline ends. CDR3 DNA sequence: TGTGCCAGCAGCTGGGGACCACCGAACACCGGGGAGCTGTTTTTT. Translated, it gives CASSWGPPNTGELFF.

This clonotype has a count of ten or more. The chain is built from TRBV5-1 and TRBJ2-2; TRBD2 agrees at 8 bases. The CDR3 runs to 16 residues. The V segment lost 2 bases and the J segment 0 bases; nucleotides outside the gene matches: 3. Germline V gene lookup returns CDR1 SGHRS and CDR2 YFSETQ. DNA of the CDR3: TGCGCCAGCAGCTTATCTAGCGGGCCGAACACCGGGGAGCTGTTTTTT. Protein sequence: CASSLSSGPNTGELFF.

The chain employs TRBV6-4 and TRBJ1-1, with D possibly matching TRBD1 (6 bases). The length of the CDR3 is 13 residues. Germline V gives CDR1 MRHNA, CDR2 SNTAGT. The V and J ends lost 6 bases and 4 bases respectively, with 12 bases between them. The CDR3 sequence is CASRRTVGTEAFF. The CDR3 nucleotides read TGTGCCAGCAGGAGGACAGTGGGCACTGAAGCTTTCTTT.

In its sample, this clonotype was seen many times. V usage is TRBV6-6 and J usage is TRBJ1-1, with 7 bases identical to TRBD1. The CDR3 contains 14 residues. CDR1 and CDR2 from the germline V gene are MNHNY and SVGAGI (reference sequence). The J segment lost 1 base and the V segment lost 5 bases, leaving 4 bases of the junction unmatched. CDR3 DNA sequence: TGTGCCAGCAGTGCCGGGACAGCGAACACTGAAGCTTTCTTT. Its protein is CASSAGTANTEAFF.

The gene calls are TRBV25-1 and TRBJ2-3; D uncertain. Germline CDR1 is MGHDK and CDR2 is SYGVNS. CDR3 length: 11 amino acids. The V gene lost 3 bases and the J gene lost 6 bases, with 4 bases spanning the gap. The CDR3 region is CASSEGDTQYF. The CDR3 bases are TGTGCCAGCAGTGAGGGGGATACGCAGTATTTT.

A remark on this clonotype: Given a much more abundant clone one base away, this may be a read error. The V gene is TRBV7-2, the J gene TRBJ2-3; the match to TRBD2 covers 7 bases. CDR1 and CDR2 (germline): SGHTA, FQGNSA. The V segment lost 4 bases and the J segment 2 bases; nucleotides outside the gene matches: 15. This CDR3 has 18 residues. Written as DNA, the CDR3 is TGTGCCAGCAGCTACCTAGGACTAGTGGGAGGCCCCACAGATACGCAGTATTTT. It yields the protein CASSYLGLVGGPTDTQYF.

The chain carries TRBV20-1 and TRBJ1-5; TRBD1 matches 9 bases. Germline CDR1 DFQATT, CDR2 SNEGSKA (reference sequence). CDR3 length: 14 amino acids. V shed 3 bases and J 6 bases; nucleotides not matched to a gene: 6. The CDR3 here is CSASTQGAVQPQHF. CDR3 in DNA: TGCAGTGCTAGTACACAGGGGGCGGTTCAGCCCCAGCATTTT.

This clonotype was found many times. CDR3 coding DNA: TGTGCCAGCAAACCACAGGGGGCAGGTGAAGCTTTCTTT. It encodes CASKPQGAGEAFF. The chain links TRBV25-1 to TRBJ1-1, with 9 bases that match TRBD1. Trimming removed 7 bases from V and 7 bases from J; junction bases left unmatched: 7. The CDR3 sequence is 13 residues long. Germline CDR1 and CDR2: MGHDK and SYGVNS.

This clonotype was detected ten times or more. The chain carries TRBV7-9 and TRBJ2-7, with a weak D call TRBD1 (5 bases). V dropped 5 bases and J dropped 0 bases, with 14 bases sitting between them. The CDR3 consists of 15 residues. Germline values: CDR1 SEHNR, CDR2 FQNEAQ (reference sequence). CDR3 nucleotide sequence: TGTGCCAGCAGCCCCAGGGCCCTACTCTCCTACGAGCAGTACTTC. Its protein product is CASSPRALLSYEQYF. Complete variable domain (other parts from reference TRBV7-9 and TRBJ2-7): DTGVSQNPRHKITKRGQNVTFRCDPISEHNRLYWYRQTLGQGPEFLTYFQNEAQLEKSRLLSDRFSAERPKGSFSTLEIQRTEQGDSAMYLCASSPRALLSYEQYFGPGTRLTVT.

This clonotype was detected many times. J is TRBJ2-2 and V is TRBV5-1; D may be TRBD1 (6 bases). V lost 2 bases and J lost 7, with 15 bases in between. Germline V CDR1 and CDR2: SGHRS, YFSETQ. The CDR3 covers 15 residues. CDR3 nucleotides: TGCGCCAGCAGCTTTGCTAGACAGGCCTTCGGGGAGCTGTTTTTT. Its translation: CASSFARQAFGELFF.